This TCR beta chain is drawn from a study of T-cell reconstitution after alpha-beta-depleted transplantation in children. This clonotype was observed a handful of times. Its antigen is unidentified. The CDR3 is 12 residues long. V gave up 4 bases and J gave up 8 bases, with 11 bases separating them. Germline V gene lookup returns CDR1 MNHEY and CDR2 SVGAGI. Unique molecular identifiers were built into the TCRbeta library. TCRdb reprocessed the PCR reads via MiXCR and lists one record per CDR3 protein. The sample has approximately 980,000 distinct CDR3 sequences; less than 30% are singletons. Overall study findings and caveats: At around two months after transplant, the alpha-beta T cells were reportedly derived from several hundred expanded clones that came from non-depleted graft cells. T-cell counts and diversity at one year post-transplant came mainly from newly produced T cells. Surviving recipient T cells and thymic progenitors accounted for the high day-60 TCRbeta diversity observed in some patients.

The sequence was collected from a boy under three years old who had a stem cell transplant for SCID, so the T cells may come from the graft donor. Sequences were derived from PBMCs, mostly from graft donor cells, sampled 360 days after TCRalphabeta/CD19-depleted stem cell transplant. The chain is built from TRBV6-5 and TRBJ1-2, with D possibly TRBD1 on 6 matching bases. CDR3 protein: CASSLTGTGYTF. Written as DNA, the CDR3 is TGTGCCAGCAGTTTAACAGGGACGGGCTACACCTTC.